The clone carrying this T cell receptor beta chain appeared once. The entry originates in a study of blood T cell repertoires in COVID-19. Study details: Sample material is recorded as cDNA or gDNA derived from T cells, B-cell-depleted T cells, or PBMCs.

In the original analysis: Researchers report that nucleated cell counts were estimated from reference gene primer amplification. Measured with immunoSEQ multiplex PCR; TCRdb has only the in-frame clones, and not every one. The V and J calls and clone size were taken over from that table, and D and trimming were inferred from the DNA. The table has 95,000 to 150,000 clones, approximately 87% seen once. CDR3 length: 14 residues. Trimming took 3 bases from V and 2 from J, leaving 8 bases between them. Per the germline V gene, CDR1 is KGHSH and CDR2 is LQKENI. The sequence came from a woman between 45 and 65 years old with acute or convalescent COVID-19. The specimen sequenced was peripheral blood. V and J are TRBV18 and TRBJ1-5; possible D gene TRBD1, 6 bases. CDR3 coding DNA: TGTGCCAGCTCACCGGACAGCGGCAATCAGCCCCAGCATTTT. This translates into CASSPDSGNQPQHF.